The present TCR beta chain was sequenced within a study of blood T cell repertoires in COVID-19. The protocol was immunoSEQ multiplex PCR, while the TCRdb copy is restricted to in-frame clones and leaves out a portion. The sample lists roughly 80,000 clones, approximately 82% seen once, with about a sixth in the top ten. The specimen sequenced was peripheral blood. The sequence was collected from a woman aged 60 to 75 with acute or convalescent COVID-19.

The CDR3 region is CASSRTTGEGTEAFF. CDR3 coding DNA: TGTGCCAGCAGCAGGACTACAGGGGAAGGAACTGAAGCTTTCTTT. The V gene is TRBV7-6, the J gene TRBJ1-1, with 7 bases fitting TRBD1. Trimming removed 5 bases from V and 5 bases from J; junction bases left unmatched: 11. The CDR3 extends over 15 amino acids. CDR1 and CDR2 from the germline V gene are SGHVS and FNYEAQ.